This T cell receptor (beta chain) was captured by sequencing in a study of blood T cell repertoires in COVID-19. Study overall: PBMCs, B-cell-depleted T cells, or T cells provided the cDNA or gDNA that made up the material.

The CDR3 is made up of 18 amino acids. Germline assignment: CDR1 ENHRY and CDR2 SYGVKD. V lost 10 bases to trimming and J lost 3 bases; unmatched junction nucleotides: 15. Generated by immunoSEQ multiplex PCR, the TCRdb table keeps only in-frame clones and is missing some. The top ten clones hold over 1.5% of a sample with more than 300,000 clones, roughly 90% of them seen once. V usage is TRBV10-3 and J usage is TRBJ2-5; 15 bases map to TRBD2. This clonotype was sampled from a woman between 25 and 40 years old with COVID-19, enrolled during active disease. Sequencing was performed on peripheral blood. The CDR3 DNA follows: TGTGCCACGTCCCCCACGGGACTAGCGGGGGGACGGGAAGAGACCCAGTACTTC. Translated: CATSPTGLAGGREETQYF.